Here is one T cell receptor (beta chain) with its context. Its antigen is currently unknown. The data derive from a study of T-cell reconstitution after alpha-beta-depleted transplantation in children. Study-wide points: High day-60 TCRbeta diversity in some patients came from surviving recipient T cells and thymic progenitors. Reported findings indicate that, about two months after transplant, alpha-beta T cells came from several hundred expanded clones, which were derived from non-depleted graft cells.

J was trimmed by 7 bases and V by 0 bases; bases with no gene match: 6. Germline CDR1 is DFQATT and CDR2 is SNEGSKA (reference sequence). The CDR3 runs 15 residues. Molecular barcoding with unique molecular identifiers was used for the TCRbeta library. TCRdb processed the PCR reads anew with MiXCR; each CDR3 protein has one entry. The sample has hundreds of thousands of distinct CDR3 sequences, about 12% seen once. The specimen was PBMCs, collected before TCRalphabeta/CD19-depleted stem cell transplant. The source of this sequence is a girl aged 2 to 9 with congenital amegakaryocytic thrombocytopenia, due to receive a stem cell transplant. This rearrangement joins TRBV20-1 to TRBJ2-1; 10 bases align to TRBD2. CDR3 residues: CSARDLAGEINEQFF. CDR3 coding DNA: TGCAGTGCTAGAGATCTAGCGGGAGAAATAAATGAGCAGTTCTTC.